The 25 T cell receptor beta chains listed next were all sequenced from one sample in a study of T cells in women clearing cervical HPV infection. The data were produced by immunoSEQ multiplex PCR, yet TCRdb's version contains in-frame clones alone and is incomplete. The sample includes tens of thousands of clones. Sequencing input: blood buffy coat. The receptors were sampled from a woman aged 18 to 75 with a cervical HPV16 infection that either progressed to CIN3+ or cleared (not recorded which).

The CDR3 sequence is CASSYSGGGPYEQYF. The sequenced part of the CDR3 DNA is TGTGCCAGCAGTTATAGCGGGGGCGGTCCCTACGAG. The chain couples TRBV2 to TRBJ2-7, with 9 bases lining up with TRBD2. The read finishes 3 residues shy of the CDR3 end, and the germline J gene is used to complete it. Germline V gene lookup returns CDR1 SNHLY and CDR2 FYNNEI. The CDR3 has 15 residues. V shed 5 bases, J shed 2 bases, and the junction held 7 bases outside the gene matches.

About this clone itself: The read finishes 3 residues shy of the CDR3 end, and the germline J gene is used to complete it. The V gene is TRBV30, the J gene TRBJ2-3; D ambiguous. From germline, CDR1 is GTSNPN and CDR2 SVGIG (reference sequence). This CDR3 has 12 amino acids. V was cut by 5 bases and J by 0 bases, with 6 bases left in between. The CDR3 loop reads CAWYGSTDTQYF. CDR3 bases read: TGTGCCTGGTACGGTAGCACAGATACG.

Details on this clone: Mismatch with germline at one junction end may stem from a read error. The CDR3 extends 3 residues past the end of the read, so its final part is completed from the germline J gene. The sample has other DNA sequences that encode this CDR3 too. The genes are TRBV7-9 and TRBJ1-3; 7 bases map to TRBD1. From germline, CDR1 is SEHNR and CDR2 FQNEAQ (reference sequence). The CDR3 spans 15 residues. The CDR3 here is CASRPGTVSGNTIYF. The CDR3 DNA, read in part, is TGTGCCAGCAGGCCAGGGACAGTCTCTGGAAACACG.

Comment on this clone: The read ends 3 residues early relative to the CDR3; the germline J gene fills the gap. The chain is built from TRBV30 and TRBJ2-2, with D uncertain. Germline V CDR1 and CDR2: GTSNPN, SVGIG (reference sequence). CDR3 length: 13 residues. The sequenced part of the CDR3 DNA is TGTGCCGCATCTTGGTTGTTCGTAGAAAAG. Translation: CAASWLFVEK. The CDR3, in full, reads CAASWLFVEKLFF.

Details on this clone: The read falls 3 residues short of the CDR3 end, and the missing part is taken from the germline J gene. The chain has TRBV10-2 and TRBJ2-3, with a possible D match to TRBD2 (5 bases). CDR1 and CDR2 (germline): WSHSY, SAAADI. The V end lost 6 bases, the J end lost 1 base, and 11 bases lay between the germline ends. The length of the CDR3 is 14 residues. The sequenced part of the CDR3 DNA is TGCGCCAGCAGAGAAGGGCGGGGCACAGATACG. Protein: CASREGRGTDT. The full CDR3 protein is CASREGRGTDTQYF.

As for this clone: Read coverage stops 3 residues before the CDR3 terminus; the germline J gene supplies the remainder. The chain combines TRBV6-2 or TRBV6-3 with TRBJ2-2, with 10 positions matching TRBD2. This CDR3 contains 16 residues. Germline lookup yields CDR1 MNHEY and CDR2 SVGEGT. With V trimmed by 5 bases and J by 0 bases, 3 bases remained unmatched. The sequenced part of the CDR3 DNA is TGTGCCAGCAGTCGGGGACTAGCGACGAACACCGGGGAG. Its translation: CASSRGLATNTGE. The full CDR3 sequence reads CASSRGLATNTGELFF.

A note on this clone: The read finishes 3 residues shy of the CDR3 end, and the germline J gene is used to complete it. V is TRBV19 and J is TRBJ1-2; 8 nucleotides match TRBD1. This CDR3 spans 14 amino acids. Looked up from germline, CDR1 is LNHDA and CDR2 is SQIVND (reference sequence). The DNA read from the CDR3 is TGTGCCACTCTCCCCCAGGGGGCCCAGGGGGGC. Encoded protein: CATLPQGAQGG. The CDR3, in full, reads CATLPQGAQGGYTF.

About this clone itself: The observed sequence ends 3 residues before the CDR3 terminus, with the missing tail filled in from the germline J gene. This chain joins TRBV7-3 and TRBJ2-5; D remains unclear. Deletions cut 8 bases from V and 2 bases from J, with 18 bases between. The germline CDR1 and CDR2 sequences are SGHTA and FQGTGA. The CDR3 contains 15 residues. CDR3 sequence reads: CASSSQGRSQETQYF. The CDR3 bases that were read are TGTGCCAGCTCCTCCCAAGGGCGAAGTCAAGAGACC.

A note on this clone: The read gets to within 3 residues of the CDR3 end, and the germline J gene fills in the rest. The chain couples TRBV13 to TRBJ2-1; perhaps TRBD2 as D (6 bases). CDR3 length equals 17 residues. V was shortened by 4 bases and J by 0 bases, with 16 bases between the two germline ends. CDR1 is PRHDT and CDR2 is FYEKMQ in the germline V gene (reference sequence). The CDR3 sequence: CASSSPLAASSYNEQFF. The CDR3 bases that were read are TGTGCCAGCAGCTCCCCGTTAGCGGCATCCTCCTACAATGAG.

As regards this clone: The read ends 3 residues before the CDR3 terminus; that terminus is restored from the germline J gene. The same CDR3 can be traced to other DNA sequences in this sample. The V and J genes are TRBV7-2 and TRBJ1-3, with 8 bases lining up with TRBD1. There are 15 residues in the CDR3. CDR1 and CDR2 (germline): SGHTA, FQGNSA. Trimming removed 5 bases from V and 4 bases from J; junction bases left unmatched: 7. The CDR3 loop reads CASSPKTGAGNTIYF. The sequenced part of the CDR3 DNA is TGTGCCAGCAGCCCCAAGACAGGGGCAGGAAACACC.

In regard to this clone: The read ends 3 residues shy of where the CDR3 ends; the end is completed using the germline J gene. The rearrangement uses TRBV19 and TRBJ1-3, with D unresolved. Germline CDR1 is LNHDA and CDR2 is SQIVND (reference sequence). V lost 5 bases to trimming and J lost 2 bases, with 7 bases between them. The CDR3 extends over 13 amino acids. The CDR3 spells CASSFGPGNTIYF. Partial CDR3 DNA: TGTGCCAGTAGTTTCGGTCCTGGAAACACC.

Of note for this clone: The CDR3 is cut off 3 residues early in the read; its end comes from the germline J gene. The chain has TRBV2 and TRBJ2-1, with 12 bases aligning to TRBD2. Per the germline V gene, CDR1 is SNHLY and CDR2 is FYNNEI. With 7 bases clipped from V and 9 bases from J, the junction kept 7 bases outside the gene matches. The length of the CDR3 is 14 residues. CDR3 DNA (partial): TGTGCCAGCACAAGACTAGCGGGGGAAGGTGAG. Amino acids: CASTRLAGEGE. The complete CDR3 protein is CASTRLAGEGEQFF.

Remarks on this clone: The observed sequence ends 3 residues before the CDR3 terminus, with the missing tail filled in from the germline J gene. The V gene is TRBV6-2 or TRBV6-3, the J gene TRBJ2-7; perhaps TRBD1 as D (5 bases). The V gene lost 7 bases and the J gene lost 0 bases, with 19 bases spanning the gap. CDR3 length: 16 amino acids. In germline, CDR1 is MNHEY, CDR2 SVGEGT. The sequenced CDR3 bases are TGTGCCAGCATCCTTCACCCCTCGACAGCCTCCTACGAG. Its translation is CASILHPSTASYE. The full CDR3 protein reads CASILHPSTASYEQYF.

About this clone: Read data end 3 residues before the CDR3 end; the end is taken from the germline J gene. V is TRBV5-1 and J is TRBJ1-1, with a weak D call TRBD1 (5 bases). With 1 base removed from V and 7 bases from J, the gap between germline ends came to 11 bases. The germline gives CDR1 SGHRS, CDR2 YFSETQ. The CDR3 covers 13 residues. The CDR3 region is CASSLSRGSEAFF. The covered CDR3 bases are TGCGCCAGCAGCTTGTCCCGGGGGAGTGAA.

Remarks on this clone: A read error may produce the germline difference seen at one junction end. From the germline J gene comes the end of the CDR3, since the read stops 3 residues before it. This chain links TRBV4-2 with TRBJ2-1, with 11 bases matching TRBD2. Per germline, CDR1 LGHNA and CDR2 YNFKEQ. This CDR3 is 16 amino acids long. This CDR3 reads CASSQLAGGLYNEQFF. The CDR3 DNA, read in part, is TGCGCCAGCAGCCAATTAGCGGGAGGGCTTTACAATGAG.

In the case of this clone: The read comes to an end 3 residues before the CDR3 does, leaving the germline J gene to fill in the end. The J gene is TRBJ2-7, the V gene TRBV20-1; a weak D match, TRBD2 (6 bases). V was pared by 3 bases and J by 6 bases, with 18 bases between. Germline V lookup: CDR1 DFQATT, CDR2 SNEGSKA (reference sequence). This CDR3 has 14 amino acids. CDR3 bases read: TGCAGTGCTAGTTTGCGCGGGGAGACGGGCGAG. It codes for CSASLRGETGE. In full, the CDR3 is CSASLRGETGEQYF.

As for this clone: Read sequence stops 3 residues before the CDR3 end, and the germline J gene provides the missing end. V and J are TRBV13 and TRBJ2-5; weak D call: TRBD2 (5 bases). Germline V CDR1 and CDR2: PRHDT, FYEKMQ (reference sequence). V was clipped by 0 bases and J by 4 bases, with 9 bases between them. This CDR3 is built from 14 residues. CDR3 DNA (partial): TGTGCCAGCAGCTTAGGCCGCGGGCCAGAGACC. Encoded protein: CASSLGRGPET. The complete CDR3 sequence is CASSLGRGPETQYF. Together with reference TRBV13 and TRBJ2-5, the CDR3 gives the full variable domain: AAGVIQSPRHLIKEKRETATLKCYPIPRHDTVYWYQQGPGQDPQFLISFYEKMQSDKGSIPDRFSAQQFSDYHSELNMSSLELGDSALYFCASSLGRGPETQYFGPGTRLLVL.

Worth noting for this clone: The sequenced fragment ends 3 residues before the CDR3 boundary, so the rest is inferred from the germline J gene. The chain employs TRBV7-2 and TRBJ2-1; 12 nucleotides match TRBD1. Germline lookup yields CDR1 SGHTA and CDR2 FQGNSA. The CDR3 has 15 amino acids. V was clipped by 4 bases and J by 4 bases; unmatched bases: 2. The sequenced CDR3 bases are TGTGCCAGCAGCTCGGGACAGGGGGCGTACAATGAG. Its translation: CASSSGQGAYNE. The CDR3 as a whole reads CASSSGQGAYNEQFF.

Notes on this clone: The CDR3 goes on 3 residues after the read ends, and that part is filled in from the germline J gene. J is TRBJ1-1 and V is TRBV19, with 10 bases matching TRBD1. V was clipped by 3 bases and J by 2 bases; unmatched bases: 3. The CDR3 runs 15 residues. The germline CDR1 and CDR2 sequences are LNHDA and SQIVND (reference sequence). The DNA read from the CDR3 is TGTGCCAGTAGTATCCGGGACAGGGGAAACACTGAA. As protein: CASSIRDRGNTE. The whole CDR3 reads CASSIRDRGNTEAFF.

Notes on this clone: The CDR3 is cut off 3 residues early in the read; its end comes from the germline J gene. The chain uses TRBV5-1 and TRBJ1-5; 9 nucleotides align to TRBD1. Per the germline V gene, CDR1 is SGHRS and CDR2 is YFSETQ. The CDR3 is made up of 18 amino acids. Trimming took 3 bases from V and 2 from J; bases not matched to a gene: 12. The CDR3 sequence: CASSSPGQGGVGNQPQHF. The CDR3 bases that were read are TGCGCCAGCAGCTCCCCGGGACAGGGAGGCGTTGGCAATCAGCCC.

On this clone: The read terminates 3 residues before the CDR3 end, so the remaining end is supplied by the germline J gene. The chain recombines TRBV7-3 with TRBJ1-2, with TRBD1 matching 7 bases. The CDR3 has 13 amino acids. Germline CDR1 is SGHTA and CDR2 is FQGTGA. After removal of 2 bases from V and 7 bases from J, the junction contained 4 bases not matched to a gene. CDR3 bases read: TGTGCCAGCAGCTTATCAGGGGGTGGTGGC. Translating gives CASSLSGGGG. The entire CDR3 reads CASSLSGGGGYTF.

In the case of this clone: The read stops 3 residues short of the end of the CDR3; the missing end is completed from the germline J gene. V and J are TRBV6-2 or TRBV6-3 and TRBJ2-1, with 7 bases lining up with TRBD2. The V gene's germline CDR1 is MNHEY and CDR2 SVGEGT. V lost 6 bases to trimming and J lost 7 bases; unmatched junction nucleotides: 12. CDR3 length: 15 amino acids. CDR3: CASSRLGLTTNEQFF. Partial CDR3 DNA: TGTGCCAGCAGCCGCCTGGGACTAACTACAAATGAG.

Comment on this clone: The CDR3 end lies 3 residues beyond the end of the read and is filled in from the germline J gene. V gene TRBV7-2 combines with J gene TRBJ1-1, with D possibly matching TRBD1 (5 bases). CDR3 length: 13 amino acids. V lost 3 bases to trimming and J lost 2 bases, with 7 bases between them. Looked up from germline, CDR1 is SGHTA and CDR2 is FQGNSA. CDR3 DNA, as far as it was read: TGTGCCAGCAGCTTGACAGTTAACACTGAA. Its translation: CASSLTVNTE. The complete CDR3 protein is CASSLTVNTEAFF.

On this clone itself: The observed sequence ends 3 residues before the CDR3 terminus, with the missing tail filled in from the germline J gene. The chain employs TRBV20-1 and TRBJ1-2, with D unresolved. Germline CDR1 is DFQATT and CDR2 is SNEGSKA (reference sequence). Trimming left V 6 bases short and J 4 bases short, with 12 bases between. CDR3 length: 12 amino acids. The chain's CDR3 is CSAEGQSYGYTF. The CDR3 bases that were read are TGCAGTGCAGAGGGCCAGTCCTATGGC.

Points on this clone: With the read ending 3 residues before the CDR3 end, the germline J gene is used to fill in that end. This chain connects TRBV2 to TRBJ1-6, with 8 positions matching TRBD1. The CDR3 is 15 amino acids. The germline CDR1 and CDR2 sequences are SNHLY and FYNNEI. The J segment lost 4 bases and the V segment lost 6 bases, leaving 5 bases of the junction unmatched. This CDR3 is CASRRQGNYNSPLHF. The sequenced CDR3 bases are TGTGCCAGCAGGAGACAGGGGAATTATAATTCACCC.